The TCR beta chain described here comes from a study of T cell repertoires in cytomegalovirus infection. In the study overall: Recently identified HLA-C-restricted CMV epitopes were used, and well-studied HLA-B-restricted CMV epitopes were used as well. Shared public TCR beta signatures pointed to both CMV infection and a matching HLA type.

TCRdb re-derived calls from the reads in MiXCR, one entry per CDR3 protein. The repertoire holds hundreds of thousands of distinct CDR3 sequences, with around 31% as singletons. Concerning this clonotype: Its antigen remains unknown.

The germline V and J ends were trimmed by 7 bases and 3 bases, with 28 bases remaining between them. This CDR3 comprises 18 residues. The chain couples TRBV12-3 or TRBV12-4 to TRBJ2-7; weak D call: TRBD2 (6 bases). Sequenced here: cultured PBMCs, sampled from culture after CMV antigen stimulation. The TCR sequence derives from a human donor in good health (CMV status not recorded). Some clones in this sample may be carry-over from other donors' samples. CDR3 in amino acids: CASTSLRRGLGVGYEQYF. The CDR3 nucleotides are TGTGCCAGCACCTCTCTCCGGCGGGGCCTCGGGGTGGGCTACGAGCAGTACTTC.